Below, one TCR beta chain is given with its context. Clinical histories supplied by participants themselves formed the basis of cohort assignment. A COVID-19 case had been met by exposed participants during the 2 weeks before study entry. The CDR3 loop spans 15 amino acids. CDR1 is LNHNV and CDR2 is YYDKDF in the germline V gene (reference sequence). With V trimmed by 4 bases and J by 4 bases, 8 bases remained unmatched. The data originate from a study of blood T cell repertoires in COVID-19. Study as a whole: Whether acute or convalescent, the COVID-19 samples came from the United States, Italy and Spain.

Original handling: Using reference gene primer amplification, nucleated cell counts were estimated. Assay: immunoSEQ multiplex PCR; the TCRdb copy retains only in-frame clones and omits some. The V and J calls and the clone size are those of that table, but D and trimming were determined from the DNA. The sample consists of approximately 340,000 clones, approximately 93% of them appearing once. The receptor's source is a woman aged 40-49 years who had been exposed to COVID-19. Source material: PBMCs or T cells enriched from blood (not recorded which). The genes are TRBV15 and TRBJ2-3; 7 nucleotides line up with TRBD1. This CDR3 reads CATSNGDRDADTQYF. The CDR3 nucleotides are TGTGCCACCAGCAACGGAGACAGGGATGCAGATACGCAGTATTTT.